One and the same sample provided the 31 T cell receptor beta chains below, sequenced in a study of cytomegalovirus exposure and HLA in healthy donors. Both 60 Vbeta primers and 13 Jbeta primers went into the PCR. The assay was immunoSEQ multiplex PCR, and TCRdb's table has in-frame clones only and misses some. This repertoire shows some 90,000 clones, about four fifths found once; its top ten account for 12% to 15%. Material for sequencing was PBMCs. These receptors were taken from a woman in her sixties or seventies in good health and CMV-seropositive.

The rearrangement links TRBV7-9 to TRBJ2-1, with TRBD1 matching over 7 bases. With V trimmed by 5 bases and J by 7 bases, 14 bases remained unmatched. Germline CDR1 is SEHNR and CDR2 is FQNEAQ (reference sequence). This CDR3 is built from 16 residues. The CDR3 loop reads CASSRHQGVTANEQFF. In DNA, the CDR3 is TGTGCCAGCAGCCGACATCAGGGGGTGACCGCAAATGAGCAGTTCTTC.

The genes are TRBV5-1 and TRBJ2-5; 9 nucleotides align to TRBD2. The germline CDR1 and CDR2 sequences are SGHRS and YFSETQ. With 6 bases clipped from V and 5 bases from J, the junction kept 5 bases outside the gene matches. The CDR3 extends over 13 amino acids. The DNA for the CDR3 is TGCGCCAGCACCCTAGCGGGAAAGGAGACCCAGTACTTC. Protein sequence: CASTLAGKETQYF.

This clone appeared a single time. This chain uses TRBV7-9 with TRBJ2-3; 11 bases align to TRBD1. Looked up from germline, CDR1 is SEHNR and CDR2 is FQNEAQ (reference sequence). V was clipped by 6 bases and J by 0 bases; unmatched bases: 5. The CDR3 totals 16 residues. The CDR3 coding sequence is TGTGCCAGCAGAAGGGACAGGGGGTTAAGCACAGATACGCAGTATTTT. Residues: CASRRDRGLSTDTQYF.

The chain combines TRBV5-6 with TRBJ1-2, with 11 nucleotides matching TRBD1. J lost 5 bases, V lost 4 bases, and 4 bases had no gene match. Per germline, CDR1 SGHDT and CDR2 YYEEEE. The CDR3 is 14 residues long. The CDR3 sequence: CASSPGTGGYGYTF. The DNA for the CDR3 is TGTGCCAGCAGCCCCGGGACAGGGGGATATGGCTACACCTTC.

A few counts support this clone. The chain joins TRBV30 to TRBJ1-5; D not certain. V was shortened by 0 bases and J by 0 bases, with 9 bases between the two germline ends. The CDR3 runs to 15 residues. CDR1 GTSNPN and CDR2 SVGIG come from the germline V gene (reference sequence). The CDR3 region has the DNA TGTGCCTGGAGTGTACCAAACTTTAGCAATCAGCCCCAGCATTTT. Translated: CAWSVPNFSNQPQHF. The variable domain in full, completed from reference TRBV30 and TRBJ1-5, reads SQTIHQWPATLVQPVGSPLSLECTVEGTSNPNLYWYRQAAGRGLQLLFYSVGIGQISSEVPQNLSASRPQDRQFILSSKKLLLSDSGFYLCAWSVPNFSNQPQHFGDGTRLSIL.

CDR3 sequence: CASSSNRGVREQYF. CDR3 DNA sequence: TGTGCCAGCAGCTCAAACAGGGGAGTGAGAGAGCAGTACTTC. V usage is TRBV7-2 and J usage is TRBJ2-7; 7 positions match TRBD1. Germline trimming cut 4 bases from V and 7 bases from J; bases unmatched to any gene: 10. CDR1 is SGHTA and CDR2 is FQGNSA in the germline V gene. CDR3 size: 14 residues. The full variable domain, in which reference TRBV7-2 and TRBJ2-7 provide the parts outside the CDR3, is GAGVSQSPSNKVTEKGKDVELRCDPISGHTALYWYRQSLGQGLEFLIYFQGNSAPDKSGLPSDRFSAERTGGSVSTLTIQRTQQEDSAVYLCASSSNRGVREQYFGPGTRLTVT.

The V call is TRBV6-6, the J call TRBJ2-4, with D perhaps TRBD2 (6 bases). The CDR3 has 16 amino acids. The germline V and J ends were trimmed by 6 bases and 0 bases, with 15 bases remaining between them. Germline V lookup: CDR1 MNHNY, CDR2 SVGAGI (reference sequence). This CDR3 reads CASRPGESIAKNIQYF. For the CDR3, the DNA is TGTGCCAGCAGGCCGGGGGAATCTATAGCCAAAAACATTCAGTACTTC.

The chain couples TRBV7-2 to TRBJ2-7; 11 nucleotides match TRBD1. Germline CDR1 and CDR2: SGHTA and FQGNSA. This CDR3 has 17 residues. Trimming cost V 2 bases and J 5 bases; bases outside gene matches: 11. CDR3 nucleotide sequence: TGTGCCAGCAGCTTATGGGTCTCCGGGACAGGGGGGGACGAGCAGTACTTC. Its translation is CASSLWVSGTGGDEQYF.

The chain employs TRBV19 and TRBJ1-5, with D possibly being TRBD1 (5 bases). The CDR3 runs 15 residues. Germline-derived CDR1 and CDR2 are LNHDA and SQIVND (reference sequence). Trimming left V 3 bases short and J 1 base short, with 10 bases between. The CDR3 region has the DNA TGTGCCAGTAGTATCGCATGGGGCAGCAATCAGCCCCAGCATTTT. Amino acid sequence: CASSIAWGSNQPQHF.

This chain connects TRBV7-2 to TRBJ2-7; D might be TRBD2 (6 bases). Germline values: CDR1 SGHTA, CDR2 FQGNSA. Trimming stripped 4 bases from V and 6 bases from J, with 10 bases between. The CDR3 has 12 residues. For the CDR3, the DNA is TGTGCCAGCAGCTCGGACTACTTCGAGCAGTACTTC. This translates into CASSSDYFEQYF.

The rearrangement links TRBV7-8 to TRBJ2-7; possibly TRBD1 for D (6 bases). The CDR3 has 13 residues. The V gene's germline CDR1 is SGHVS and CDR2 FQNEAQ. Trimming left V 6 bases short and J 3 bases short, with 12 bases between. CDR3 DNA: TGTGCCAGCAGACACAGGGCTCGCTACGAGCAGTACTTC. It encodes CASRHRARYEQYF.

The rearrangement links TRBV6-4 to TRBJ2-7; 12 bases align to TRBD2. This CDR3 spans 15 amino acids. Germline V lookup: CDR1 MRHNA, CDR2 SNTAGT. The ends lost 3 bases at V and 0 bases at J; junction bases unmatched: 0. CDR3 in DNA: TGTGCCAGCAGTGAGACTAGCGGGAGCTCCTACGAGCAGTACTTC. Amino acids: CASSETSGSSYEQYF.

This CDR3 is CASSYSGTGPGDTQYF. The CDR3 nucleotides read TGTGCCAGCAGTTACTCCGGGACAGGGCCGGGGGATACGCAGTATTTT. The chain employs TRBV6-5 and TRBJ2-3; 9 nucleotides match TRBD1. Germline V lookup: CDR1 MNHEY, CDR2 SVGAGI. Trimming removed 0 bases from V and 6 bases from J; junction bases left unmatched: 7. The CDR3 length is 16 residues.

The CDR3 DNA sequence: TGCGCCAGCAGCTTGGCCGCGACAGGGGGGTATGGCTACACCTTC. This encodes CASSLAATGGYGYTF. This chain connects TRBV5-1 to TRBJ1-2, with TRBD1 matching 9 bases. Germline trimming cut 0 bases from V and 5 bases from J; bases unmatched to any gene: 5. The CDR3 consists of 15 residues. From germline, CDR1 is SGHRS and CDR2 YFSETQ.

The J gene is TRBJ1-5, the V gene TRBV13, with 10 bases that match TRBD1. V shed 4 bases and J 8 bases; nucleotides not matched to a gene: 5. CDR1 is PRHDT and CDR2 is FYEKMQ in the germline V gene (reference sequence). The CDR3 runs to 14 residues. CDR3 nucleotide sequence: TGTGCCAGCAGCTACCGGACAGGGGGAGAGCCCCAGCATTTT. Its protein product is CASSYRTGGEPQHF.

This clone was found once. This chain uses TRBV7-2 with TRBJ2-6; possible D gene TRBD2, 5 bases. Germline CDR1 reads SGHTA; CDR2 reads FQGNSA. CDR3 length: 15 residues. Trimming stripped 5 bases from V and 1 base from J, with 9 bases between. The CDR3 protein is CASSPEGSGANVLTF. CDR3 coding DNA: TGTGCCAGCAGCCCCGAGGGATCTGGGGCCAACGTCCTGACTTTC.

V usage is TRBV11-3 and J usage is TRBJ2-1; 8 nucleotides agree with TRBD2. The V and J ends lost 3 bases and 8 bases, in that order; junction bases with no gene match: 6. The germline CDR1 and CDR2 sequences are SGHNT and YENEEA. CDR3 length equals 14 residues. The CDR3 bases are TGTGCCAGCAGCTTTAGGACTAGCAGCGATGAGCAGTTCTTC. Protein: CASSFRTSSDEQFF.

J is TRBJ2-5 and V is TRBV9; D perhaps matches TRBD2 (7 bases). With 3 bases removed from V and 5 bases from J, the gap between germline ends came to 14 bases. The CDR3 totals 14 residues. Germline V gives CDR1 SGDLS, CDR2 YYNGEE. CDR3 DNA: TGTGCCAGCAGCGGGGTCAGGGGAGGGGAGACCCAGTACTTC. Protein sequence: CASSGVRGGETQYF. The variable domain in full, with the rest retrieved from reference TRBV9 and TRBJ2-5, is DSGVTQTPKHLITATGQRVTLRCSPRSGDLSVYWYQQSLDQGLQFLIQYYNGEERAKGNILERFSAQQFPDLHSELNLSSLELGDSALYFCASSGVRGGETQYFGPGTRLLVL.

V usage is TRBV6-1 and J usage is TRBJ2-1, with a tentative D call TRBD1 (6 bases). CDR1 MNHNS and CDR2 SASEGT come from the germline V gene. The V gene lost 4 bases and the J gene lost 8 bases, with 15 bases spanning the gap. The length of the CDR3 is 14 residues. The CDR3, as DNA: TGTGCCAGCAGTGGTCAGGGGAGTGACGATGAGCAGTTCTTC. It is translated as CASSGQGSDDEQFF.

The chain carries TRBV6-6 and TRBJ1-3; the D is unclear. V was clipped by 4 bases and J by 1 base, with 5 bases between them. CDR3 length: 13 amino acids. The germline CDR1 and CDR2 sequences are MNHNY and SVGAGI (reference sequence). CDR3 nucleotides: TGTGCCAGCAGTTTCCCGTCTGGAAACACCATATATTTT. This translates into CASSFPSGNTIYF.

This clone was detected only a few times. The chain employs TRBV13 and TRBJ2-7; 10 bases line up with TRBD1. The CDR3 totals 15 residues. Germline values: CDR1 PRHDT, CDR2 FYEKMQ (reference sequence). The V segment lost 0 bases and the J segment 3 bases; nucleotides outside the gene matches: 2. The CDR3 DNA reads TGTGCCAGCAGCTTAGGAGGGGACAGGGGCTACGAGCAGTACTTC. As protein: CASSLGGDRGYEQYF.

The V call is TRBV5-4, the J call TRBJ2-1, with 10 nucleotides matching TRBD2. The J segment lost 6 bases and the V segment lost 2 bases, leaving 5 bases of the junction unmatched. This CDR3 has 15 amino acids. Germline CDR1 is SGHNT and CDR2 is YYREEE (reference sequence). CDR3: CASSLAGGPGNEQFF. CDR3 bases: TGTGCCAGCAGCTTAGCGGGAGGGCCGGGCAATGAGCAGTTCTTC.

The chain recombines TRBV7-9 with TRBJ2-7; perhaps TRBD2 as D (7 bases). The V gene lost 1 base and the J gene lost 5 bases, with 12 bases spanning the gap. The CDR3 contains 14 residues. Germline values: CDR1 SEHNR, CDR2 FQNEAQ (reference sequence). This chain's CDR3 is CASSLVGGANEQYF. The CDR3 DNA sequence: TGTGCCAGCAGCTTAGTTGGGGGGGCAAACGAGCAGTACTTC.

The chain couples TRBV18 to TRBJ1-6; D uncertain. The ends were cut back, 6 bases at V and 7 bases at J, with 10 bases in the middle. Germline V gives CDR1 KGHSH, CDR2 LQKENI. CDR3 size: 13 residues. The CDR3 sequence: CASSSGNNSPLHF. As DNA, the CDR3 is TGTGCCAGCTCGTCCGGGAACAATTCACCCCTCCACTTT.

The V gene is TRBV5-1, the J gene TRBJ2-2; 7 positions match TRBD1. CDR1 and CDR2 (germline): SGHRS, YFSETQ. The CDR3 is 14 residues long. The junction had 9 bases not matched to a gene; V was cut back by 4 bases and J by 9 bases. The CDR3 DNA reads TGCGCCAGCAGCCCGGGCGACAGGGTGTGGGAGCTGTTTTTT. It specifies CASSPGDRVWELFF.

The rearrangement joins TRBV10-3 to TRBJ2-3; 8 nucleotides match TRBD2. CDR1 and CDR2 (germline): ENHRY, SYGVKD. The V gene end was trimmed by 0 bases and the J gene end by 6 bases; junction bases not matched to a gene: 8. The CDR3 consists of 16 residues. The CDR3 DNA is TGTGCCATCAGTGAGTCGATAGCGGGGAAGCGGGATACGCAGTATTTT. Translating it yields CAISESIAGKRDTQYF.

The rearrangement joins TRBV10-3 to TRBJ2-7; TRBD2 matches at 10 bases. Germline V lookup: CDR1 ENHRY, CDR2 SYGVKD. Germline trimming cut 3 bases from V and 9 bases from J; bases unmatched to any gene: 11. This CDR3 is built from 15 residues. The CDR3 sequence is CAISDTSGILRGQYF. CDR3 in DNA: TGTGCCATCAGTGACACTAGCGGGATTCTACGAGGGCAGTACTTC.

V gene TRBV28 combines with J gene TRBJ2-7, with D tentatively TRBD1 (5 bases). Germline V CDR1 and CDR2: MDHEN, SYDVKM. The CDR3 sequence is 15 residues long. The V and J ends lost 5 bases and 0 bases respectively, with 14 bases between them. CDR3: CASSRGGKSSYEQYF. The CDR3 DNA reads TGTGCCAGCAGTAGGGGTGGGAAAAGCTCCTACGAGCAGTACTTC. The whole variable domain, remainder taken from reference TRBV28 and TRBJ2-7, is DVKVTQSSRYLVKRTGEKVFLECVQDMDHENMFWYRQDPGLGLRLIYFSYDVKMKEKGDIPEGYSVSREKKERFSLILESASTNQTSMYLCASSRGGKSSYEQYFGPGTRLTVT.

The chain joins TRBV28 to TRBJ1-6, with D hard to call. This CDR3 spans 13 amino acids. Per the germline V gene, CDR1 is MDHEN and CDR2 is SYDVKM. V shed 8 bases and J shed 5 bases, with 10 bases lying between them. This chain's CDR3 is CASSKTDNSPLHF. CDR3 sequence (DNA): TGTGCCAGCTCTAAAACGGATAATTCACCCCTCCACTTT.

This clone turned up a few times. V and J are TRBV6-6 and TRBJ1-5; D call uncertain. CDR1 and CDR2 from the germline V gene are MNHNY and SVGAGI (reference sequence). The V and J ends lost 6 bases and 2 bases respectively, with 11 bases between them. The CDR3 consists of 14 residues. CDR3 region: CASRHNTGNQPQHF. DNA of the CDR3: TGTGCCAGCAGACACAATACAGGCAATCAGCCCCAGCATTTT.

This chain connects TRBV18 to TRBJ1-1; D uncertain. Germline loops: CDR1 KGHSH, CDR2 LQKENI. The CDR3 has 15 residues. Trimming took 2 bases from V and 1 from J, leaving 11 bases between them. The CDR3 nucleotides read TGTGCCAGCTCACCAGAGTTACAGCAGAACACTGAAGCTTTCTTT. Translation gives CASSPELQQNTEAFF. Full variable domain (missing parts from reference TRBV18 and TRBJ1-1): NAGVMQNPRHLVRRRGQEARLRCSPMKGHSHVYWYRQLPEEGLKFMVYLQKENIIDESGMPKERFSAEFPKEGPSILRIQQVVRGDSAAYFCASSPELQQNTEAFFGQGTRLTVV.